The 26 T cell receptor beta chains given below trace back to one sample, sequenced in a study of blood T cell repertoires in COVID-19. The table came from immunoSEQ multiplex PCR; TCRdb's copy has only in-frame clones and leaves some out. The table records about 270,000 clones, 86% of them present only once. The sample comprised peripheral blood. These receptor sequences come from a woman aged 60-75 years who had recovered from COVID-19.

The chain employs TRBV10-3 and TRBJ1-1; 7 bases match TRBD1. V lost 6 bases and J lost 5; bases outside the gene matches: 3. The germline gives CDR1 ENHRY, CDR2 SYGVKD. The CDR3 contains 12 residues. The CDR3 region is CAIRTTGTEAFF. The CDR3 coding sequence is TGTGCCATCAGAACGACAGGGACTGAAGCTTTCTTT.

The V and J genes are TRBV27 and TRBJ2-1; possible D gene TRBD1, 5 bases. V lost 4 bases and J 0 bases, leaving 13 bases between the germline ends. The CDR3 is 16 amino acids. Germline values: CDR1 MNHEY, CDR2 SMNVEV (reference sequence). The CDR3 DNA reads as TGTGCCAGCAGTTCCCAGGGCCATAGCTCCTACAATGAGCAGTTCTTC. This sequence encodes CASSSQGHSSYNEQFF.

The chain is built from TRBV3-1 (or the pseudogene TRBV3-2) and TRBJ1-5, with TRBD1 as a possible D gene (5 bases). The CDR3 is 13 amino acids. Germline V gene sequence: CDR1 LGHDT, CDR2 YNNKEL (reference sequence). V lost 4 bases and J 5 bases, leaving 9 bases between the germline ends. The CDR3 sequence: CASSLQGDQPQHF. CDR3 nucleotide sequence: TGTGCCAGCAGCCTCCAGGGCGATCAGCCCCAGCATTTT.

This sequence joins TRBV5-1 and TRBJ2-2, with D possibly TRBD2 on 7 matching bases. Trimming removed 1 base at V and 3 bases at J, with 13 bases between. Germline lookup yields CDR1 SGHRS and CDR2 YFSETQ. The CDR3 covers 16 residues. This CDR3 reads CASSLTGAGDTGELFF. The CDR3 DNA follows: TGCGCCAGCAGCTTGACGGGGGCGGGGGACACCGGGGAGCTGTTTTTT.

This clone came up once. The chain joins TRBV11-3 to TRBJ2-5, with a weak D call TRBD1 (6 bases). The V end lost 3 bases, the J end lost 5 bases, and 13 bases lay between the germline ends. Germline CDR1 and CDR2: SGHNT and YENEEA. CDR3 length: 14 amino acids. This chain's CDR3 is CASSLHRVRETQYF. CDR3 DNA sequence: TGTGCCAGCAGCTTGCACAGGGTAAGGGAGACCCAGTACTTC.

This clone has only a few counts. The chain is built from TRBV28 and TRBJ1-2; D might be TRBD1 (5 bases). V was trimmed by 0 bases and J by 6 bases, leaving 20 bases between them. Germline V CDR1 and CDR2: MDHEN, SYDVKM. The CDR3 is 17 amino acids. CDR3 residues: CASSLWTAGRAGDGYTF. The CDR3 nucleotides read TGTGCCAGCAGTTTATGGACAGCGGGCAGGGCGGGCGATGGCTACACCTTC.

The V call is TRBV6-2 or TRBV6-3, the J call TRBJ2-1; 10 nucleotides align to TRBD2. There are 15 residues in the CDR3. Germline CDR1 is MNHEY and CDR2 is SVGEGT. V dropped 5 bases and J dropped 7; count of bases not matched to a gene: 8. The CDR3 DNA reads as TGTGCCAGCAGTAACCTAGCGGGGGCCTCTAATGAGCAGTTCTTC. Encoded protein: CASSNLAGASNEQFF.

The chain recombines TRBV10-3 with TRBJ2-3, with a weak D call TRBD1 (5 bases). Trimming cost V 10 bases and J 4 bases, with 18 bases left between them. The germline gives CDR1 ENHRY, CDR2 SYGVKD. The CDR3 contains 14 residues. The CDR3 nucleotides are TGTGCCACGCAGGGCGTCCAGATCCCAGATACGCAGTATTTT. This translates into CATQGVQIPDTQYF.

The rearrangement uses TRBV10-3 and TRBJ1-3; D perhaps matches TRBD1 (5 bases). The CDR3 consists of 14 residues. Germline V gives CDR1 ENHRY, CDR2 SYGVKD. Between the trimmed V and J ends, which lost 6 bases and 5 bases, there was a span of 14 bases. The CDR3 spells CAIRVQGMRNTIYF. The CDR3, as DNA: TGTGCCATCAGAGTTCAGGGTATGAGAAACACCATATATTTT.

CDR3 amino acids: CASSAGTRAAAFF. In DNA, the CDR3 is TGCGCCAGCAGCGCGGGAACGAGAGCGGCGGCGTTCTTC. The chain joins TRBV5-1 to TRBJ2-1; D is perhaps TRBD2 (6 bases). The germline CDR1 and CDR2 sequences are SGHRS and YFSETQ. This CDR3 is 13 amino acids long. The germline V and J ends were trimmed by 4 bases and 15 bases, with 20 bases remaining between them.

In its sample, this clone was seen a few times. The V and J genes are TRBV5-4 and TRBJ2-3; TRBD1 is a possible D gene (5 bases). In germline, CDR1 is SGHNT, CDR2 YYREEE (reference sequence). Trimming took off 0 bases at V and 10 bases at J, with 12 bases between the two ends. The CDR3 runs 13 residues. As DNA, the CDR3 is TGTGCCAGCAGCTTGGCCGGACACCCGGCGCAGTATTTT. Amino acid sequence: CASSLAGHPAQYF.

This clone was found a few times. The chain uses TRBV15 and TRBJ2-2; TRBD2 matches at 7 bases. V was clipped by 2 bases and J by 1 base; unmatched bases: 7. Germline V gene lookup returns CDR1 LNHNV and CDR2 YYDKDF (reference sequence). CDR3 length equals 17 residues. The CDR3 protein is CATSRSAGVGNTGELFF. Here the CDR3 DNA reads TGTGCCACCAGCAGATCGGCGGGGGTCGGGAACACCGGGGAGCTGTTTTTT.

The CDR3 region has the DNA TGTGCCAGCAGCTCCCTCTCCGGGGACACAGATACGCAGTATTTT. Encoded protein: CASSSLSGDTDTQYF. V usage is TRBV6-6 and J usage is TRBJ2-3; tentative D call: TRBD2 (5 bases). Trimming removed 6 bases from V and 2 bases from J, with 15 bases in between. Germline CDR1 reads MNHNY; CDR2 reads SVGAGI (reference sequence). The CDR3 contains 15 residues.

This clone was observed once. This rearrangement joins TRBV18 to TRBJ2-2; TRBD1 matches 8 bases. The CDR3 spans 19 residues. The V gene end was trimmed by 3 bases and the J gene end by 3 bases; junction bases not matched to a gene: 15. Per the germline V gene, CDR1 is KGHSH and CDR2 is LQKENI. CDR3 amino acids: CASSPPGQVFAVDTGELFF. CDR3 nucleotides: TGTGCCAGCTCACCTCCGGGACAGGTTTTTGCAGTAGACACCGGGGAGCTGTTTTTT.

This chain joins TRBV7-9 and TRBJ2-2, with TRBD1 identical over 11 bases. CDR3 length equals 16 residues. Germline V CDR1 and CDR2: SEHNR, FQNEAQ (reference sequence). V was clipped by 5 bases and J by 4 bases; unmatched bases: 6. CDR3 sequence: CASSQGQGAPTGELFF. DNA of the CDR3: TGTGCCAGCAGCCAAGGACAGGGGGCGCCCACCGGGGAGCTGTTTTTT.

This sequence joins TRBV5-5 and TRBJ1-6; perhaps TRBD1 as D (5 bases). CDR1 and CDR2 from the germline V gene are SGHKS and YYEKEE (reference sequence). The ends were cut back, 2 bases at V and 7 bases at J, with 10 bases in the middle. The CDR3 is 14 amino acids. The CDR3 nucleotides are TGTGCCAGCAGCTTCGCGGCAGGGAATTCACCCCTCCACTTT. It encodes CASSFAAGNSPLHF.

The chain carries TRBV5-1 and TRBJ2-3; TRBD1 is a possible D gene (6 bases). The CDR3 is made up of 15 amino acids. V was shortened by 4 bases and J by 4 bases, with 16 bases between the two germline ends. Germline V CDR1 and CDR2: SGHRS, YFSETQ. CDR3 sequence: CASSQGVSGADTQYF. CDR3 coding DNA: TGCGCCAGCAGCCAGGGCGTGTCAGGGGCAGATACGCAGTATTTT.

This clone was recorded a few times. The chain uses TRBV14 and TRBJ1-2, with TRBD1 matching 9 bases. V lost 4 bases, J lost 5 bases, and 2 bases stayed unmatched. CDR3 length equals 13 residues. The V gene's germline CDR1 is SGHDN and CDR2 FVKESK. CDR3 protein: CASSLQGAYGYTF. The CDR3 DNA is TGTGCCAGCAGCCTACAGGGGGCGTATGGCTACACCTTC.

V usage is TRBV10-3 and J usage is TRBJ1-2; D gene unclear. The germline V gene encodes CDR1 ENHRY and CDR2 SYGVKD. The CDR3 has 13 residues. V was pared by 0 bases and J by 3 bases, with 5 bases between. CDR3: CAISESLHYGYTF. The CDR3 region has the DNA TGTGCCATCAGTGAGTCACTCCACTATGGCTACACCTTC.

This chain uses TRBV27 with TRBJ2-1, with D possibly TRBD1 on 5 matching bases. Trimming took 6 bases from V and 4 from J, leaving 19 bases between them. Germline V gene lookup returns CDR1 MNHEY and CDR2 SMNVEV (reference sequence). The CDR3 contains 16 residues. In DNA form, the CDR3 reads TGTGCCAGCAGATACATGGGTAGACAGTTGTACAATGAGCAGTTCTTC. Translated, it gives CASRYMGRQLYNEQFF.

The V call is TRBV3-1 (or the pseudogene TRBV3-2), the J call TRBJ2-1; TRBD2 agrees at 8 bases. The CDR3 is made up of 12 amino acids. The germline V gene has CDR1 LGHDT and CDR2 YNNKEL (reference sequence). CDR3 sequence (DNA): TGTGCTAGCGGGGAGCCTTACAATGAGCAGTTCTTC. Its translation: CASGEPYNEQFF.

For the CDR3, the DNA is TGTGCCAGCAGCGTAGATGGGAGCCATAATGAGCAGTTCTTC. Residues: CASSVDGSHNEQFF. This chain connects TRBV9 to TRBJ2-1; TRBD2 is a possible D gene (5 bases). The CDR3 totals 14 residues. Trimming removed 0 bases from V and 7 bases from J, with 11 bases in between. Germline assignment: CDR1 SGDLS and CDR2 YYNGEE.

The CDR3 DNA follows: TGTGCCAGCAGCCCCGGGGATGGGTCTGGCTACACCTTC. It specifies CASSPGDGSGYTF. This chain joins TRBV9 and TRBJ1-2; D gene uncertain. The CDR3 extends over 13 amino acids. Per germline, CDR1 SGDLS and CDR2 YYNGEE. V was cut by 4 bases and J by 7 bases, with 14 bases left in between.

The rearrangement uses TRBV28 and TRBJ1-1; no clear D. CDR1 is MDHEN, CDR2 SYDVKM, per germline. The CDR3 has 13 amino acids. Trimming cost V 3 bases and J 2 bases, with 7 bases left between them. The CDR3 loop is CASSFLSNTEAFF. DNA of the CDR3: TGTGCCAGCAGTTTCCTGAGTAACACTGAAGCTTTCTTT.

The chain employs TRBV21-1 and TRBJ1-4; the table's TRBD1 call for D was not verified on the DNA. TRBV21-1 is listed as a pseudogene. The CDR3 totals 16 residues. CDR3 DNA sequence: TGTGCCAGCAGCAAAAAAGACAGGGGACCTAATGAAAAACTGTTTTTT. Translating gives CASSKKDRGPNEKLFF.

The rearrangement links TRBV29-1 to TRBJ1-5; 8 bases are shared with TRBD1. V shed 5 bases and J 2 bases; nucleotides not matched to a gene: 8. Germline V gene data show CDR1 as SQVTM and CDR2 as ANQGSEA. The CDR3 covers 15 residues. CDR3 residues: CSVTPPGQGNQPQHF. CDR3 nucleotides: TGCAGCGTTACTCCTCCGGGACAGGGCAATCAGCCCCAGCATTTT.